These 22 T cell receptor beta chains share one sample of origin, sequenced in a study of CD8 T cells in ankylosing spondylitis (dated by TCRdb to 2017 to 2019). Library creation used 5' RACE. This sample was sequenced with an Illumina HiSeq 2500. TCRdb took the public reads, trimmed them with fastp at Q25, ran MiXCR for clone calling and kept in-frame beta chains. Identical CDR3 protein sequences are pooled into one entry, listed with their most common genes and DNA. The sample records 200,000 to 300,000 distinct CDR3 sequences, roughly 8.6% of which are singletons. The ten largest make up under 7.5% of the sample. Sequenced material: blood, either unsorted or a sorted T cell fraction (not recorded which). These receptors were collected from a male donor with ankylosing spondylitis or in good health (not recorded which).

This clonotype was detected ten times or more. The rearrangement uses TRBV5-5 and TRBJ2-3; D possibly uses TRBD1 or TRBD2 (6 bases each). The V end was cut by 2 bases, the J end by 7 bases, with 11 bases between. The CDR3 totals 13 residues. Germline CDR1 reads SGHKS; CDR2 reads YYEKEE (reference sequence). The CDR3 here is CASSFRGENTQYF. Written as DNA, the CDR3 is TGTGCCAGCAGCTTTAGGGGGGAAAATACGCAGTATTTT.

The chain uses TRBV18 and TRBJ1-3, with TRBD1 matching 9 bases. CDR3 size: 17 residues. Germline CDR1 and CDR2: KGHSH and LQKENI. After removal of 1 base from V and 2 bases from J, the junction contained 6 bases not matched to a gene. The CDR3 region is CASSPRQGGDPGNTIYF. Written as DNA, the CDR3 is TGTGCCAGCTCACCACGACAGGGGGGTGATCCTGGAAACACCATATATTTT.

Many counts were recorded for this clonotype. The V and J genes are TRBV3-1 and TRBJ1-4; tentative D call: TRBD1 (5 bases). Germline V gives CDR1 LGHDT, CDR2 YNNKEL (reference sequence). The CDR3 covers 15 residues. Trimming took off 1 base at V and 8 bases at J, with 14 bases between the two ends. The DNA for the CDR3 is TGTGCCAGCAGCCAAGGCCCCCGGGGCGTAGAAAAACTGTTTTTT. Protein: CASSQGPRGVEKLFF.

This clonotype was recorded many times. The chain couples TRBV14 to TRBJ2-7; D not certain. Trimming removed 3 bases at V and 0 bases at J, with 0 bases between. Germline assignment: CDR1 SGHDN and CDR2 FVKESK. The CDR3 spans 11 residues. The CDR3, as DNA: TGTGCCAGCAGCCACTCCTACGAGCAGTACTTC. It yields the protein CASSHSYEQYF.

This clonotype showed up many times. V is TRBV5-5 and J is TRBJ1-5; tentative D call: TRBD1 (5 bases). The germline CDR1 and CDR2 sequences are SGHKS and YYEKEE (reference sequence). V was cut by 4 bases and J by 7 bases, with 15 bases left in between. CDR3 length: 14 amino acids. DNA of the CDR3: TGTGCCAGCAGCCATGGGGGGATTGGGCAGCCCCAGCATTTT. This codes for CASSHGGIGQPQHF.

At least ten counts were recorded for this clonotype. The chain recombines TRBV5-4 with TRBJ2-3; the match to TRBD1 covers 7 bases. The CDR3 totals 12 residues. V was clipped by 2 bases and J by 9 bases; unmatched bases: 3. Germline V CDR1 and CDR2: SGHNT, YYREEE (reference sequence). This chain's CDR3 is CASSFPGQTQYF. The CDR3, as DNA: TGTGCCAGCAGCTTCCCGGGACAGACGCAGTATTTT.

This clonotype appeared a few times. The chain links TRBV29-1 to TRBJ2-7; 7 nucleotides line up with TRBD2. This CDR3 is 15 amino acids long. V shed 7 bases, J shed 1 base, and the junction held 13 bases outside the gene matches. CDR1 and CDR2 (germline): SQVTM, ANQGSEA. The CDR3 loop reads CSASGAGRNSYEQYF. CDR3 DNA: TGCAGCGCTTCGGGAGCGGGACGGAATTCCTACGAGCAGTACTTC.

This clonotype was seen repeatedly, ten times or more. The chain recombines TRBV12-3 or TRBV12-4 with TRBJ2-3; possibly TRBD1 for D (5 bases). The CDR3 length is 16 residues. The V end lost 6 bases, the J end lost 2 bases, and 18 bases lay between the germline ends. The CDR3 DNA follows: TGTGCCAGCAGCCCAGAGACCAGGGTCCTCACAGATACGCAGTATTTT. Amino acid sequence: CASSPETRVLTDTQYF.

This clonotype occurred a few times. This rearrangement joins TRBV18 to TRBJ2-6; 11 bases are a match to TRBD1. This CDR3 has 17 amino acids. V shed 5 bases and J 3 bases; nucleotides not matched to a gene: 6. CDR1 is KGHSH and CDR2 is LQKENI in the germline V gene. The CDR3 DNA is TGTGCCAGCTCAGACGGACAGGGGGCGTATGGGGCCAACGTCCTGACTTTC. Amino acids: CASSDGQGAYGANVLTF.

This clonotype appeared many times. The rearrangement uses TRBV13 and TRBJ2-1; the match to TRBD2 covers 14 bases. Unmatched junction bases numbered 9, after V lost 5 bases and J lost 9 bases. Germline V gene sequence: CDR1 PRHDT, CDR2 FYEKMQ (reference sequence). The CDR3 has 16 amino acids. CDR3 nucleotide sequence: TGTGCCAGCAGCACGGAGGGACTAGCGGGAGACGGTGAGCAGTTCTTC. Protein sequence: CASSTEGLAGDGEQFF.

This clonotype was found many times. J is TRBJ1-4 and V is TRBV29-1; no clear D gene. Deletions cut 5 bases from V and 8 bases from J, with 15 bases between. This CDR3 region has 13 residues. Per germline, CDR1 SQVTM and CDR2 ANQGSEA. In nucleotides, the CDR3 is TGCAGCGTTTTCCTGGAGCTCGGGGAAAAACTGTTTTTT. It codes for CSVFLELGEKLFF.

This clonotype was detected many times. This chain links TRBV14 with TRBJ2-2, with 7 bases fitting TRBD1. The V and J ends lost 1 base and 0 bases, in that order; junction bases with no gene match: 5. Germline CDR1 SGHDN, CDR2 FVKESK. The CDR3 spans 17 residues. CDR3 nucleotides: TGTGCCAGCAGCCAAGTAAAGACAGGGTCGAACACCGGGGAGCTGTTTTTT. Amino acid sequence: CASSQVKTGSNTGELFF. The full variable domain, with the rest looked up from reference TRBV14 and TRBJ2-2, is EAGVTQFPSHSVIEKGQTVTLRCDPISGHDNLYWYRRVMGKEIKFLLHFVKESKQDESGMPNNRFLAERTGGTYSTLKVQPAELEDSGVYFCASSQVKTGSNTGELFFGEGSRLTVL.

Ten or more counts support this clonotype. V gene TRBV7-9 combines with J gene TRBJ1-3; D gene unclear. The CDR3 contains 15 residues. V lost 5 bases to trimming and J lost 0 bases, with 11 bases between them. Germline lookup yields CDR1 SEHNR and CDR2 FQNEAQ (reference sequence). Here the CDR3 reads CASSRVARSGNTIYF. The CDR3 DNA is TGTGCCAGCAGCCGAGTGGCCCGCTCTGGAAACACCATATATTTT.

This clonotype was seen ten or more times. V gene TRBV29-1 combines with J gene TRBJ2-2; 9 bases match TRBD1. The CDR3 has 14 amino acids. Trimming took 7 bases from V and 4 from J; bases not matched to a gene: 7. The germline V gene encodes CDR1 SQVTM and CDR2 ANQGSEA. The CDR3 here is CSGTVGQGTGELFF. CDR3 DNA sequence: TGCAGCGGCACCGTGGGACAGGGCACCGGGGAGCTGTTTTTT.

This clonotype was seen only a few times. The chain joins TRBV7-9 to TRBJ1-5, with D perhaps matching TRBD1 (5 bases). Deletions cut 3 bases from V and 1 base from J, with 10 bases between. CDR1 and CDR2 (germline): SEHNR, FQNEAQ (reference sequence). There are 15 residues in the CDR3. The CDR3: CASSFDGGSNQPQHF. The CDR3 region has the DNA TGTGCCAGCAGCTTTGACGGGGGGAGCAATCAGCCCCAGCATTTT.

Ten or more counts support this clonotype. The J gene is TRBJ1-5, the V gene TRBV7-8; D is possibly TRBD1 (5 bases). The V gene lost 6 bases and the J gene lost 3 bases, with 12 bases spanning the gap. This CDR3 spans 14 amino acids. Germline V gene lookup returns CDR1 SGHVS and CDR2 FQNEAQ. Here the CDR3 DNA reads TGTGCCAGCAGAGCCGGGGCCACCAATCAGCCCCAGCATTTT. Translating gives CASRAGATNQPQHF. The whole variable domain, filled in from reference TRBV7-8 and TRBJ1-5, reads GAGVSQSPRYKVAKRGQDVALRCDPISGHVSLFWYQQALGQGPEFLTYFQNEAQLDKSGLPSDRFFAERPEGSVSTLKIQRTQQEDSAVYLCASRAGATNQPQHFGDGTRLSIL.

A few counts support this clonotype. CDR3 sequence: CASSEARVGYEQYF. CDR3 DNA sequence: TGTGCCAGCAGTGAAGCGCGGGTGGGCTACGAGCAGTACTTC. V and J are TRBV6-1 and TRBJ2-7; TRBD2 is a possible D gene (5 bases). Trimming left V 0 bases short and J 3 bases short, with 9 bases between. The CDR3 runs to 14 residues. Looked up from germline, CDR1 is MNHNS and CDR2 is SASEGT.

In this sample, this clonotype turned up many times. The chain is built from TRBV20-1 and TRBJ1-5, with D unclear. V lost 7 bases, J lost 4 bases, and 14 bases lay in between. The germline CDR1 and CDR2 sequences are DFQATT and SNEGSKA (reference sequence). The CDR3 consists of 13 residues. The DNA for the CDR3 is TGCAGTGTCTCCACCCGGGCGAATCAGCCCCAGCATTTT. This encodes CSVSTRANQPQHF.

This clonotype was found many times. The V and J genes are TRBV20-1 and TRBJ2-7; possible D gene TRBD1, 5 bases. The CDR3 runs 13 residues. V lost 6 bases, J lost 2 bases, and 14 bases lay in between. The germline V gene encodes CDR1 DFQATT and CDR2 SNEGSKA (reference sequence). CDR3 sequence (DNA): TGCAGTGCCGCGGACATTGACGCCTACGAGCAGTACTTC. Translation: CSAADIDAYEQYF.

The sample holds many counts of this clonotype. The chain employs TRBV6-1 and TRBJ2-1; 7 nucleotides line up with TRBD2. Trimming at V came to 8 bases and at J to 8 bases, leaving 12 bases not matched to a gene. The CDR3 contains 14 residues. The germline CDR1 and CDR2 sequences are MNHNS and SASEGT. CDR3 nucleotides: TGTGCCAGCCGACCTTTAGCGGGCGGGGATGAGCAGTTCTTC. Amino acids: CASRPLAGGDEQFF.

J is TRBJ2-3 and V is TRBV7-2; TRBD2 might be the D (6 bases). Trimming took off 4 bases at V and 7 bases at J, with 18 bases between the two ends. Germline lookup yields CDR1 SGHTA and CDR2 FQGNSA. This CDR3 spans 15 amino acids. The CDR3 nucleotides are TGTGCCAGCAGCTCTCCGGGACTTGGGTCTTATACGCAGTATTTT. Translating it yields CASSSPGLGSYTQYF. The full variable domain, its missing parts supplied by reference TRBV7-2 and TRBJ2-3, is GAGVSQSPSNKVTEKGKDVELRCDPISGHTALYWYRQSLGQGLEFLIYFQGNSAPDKSGLPSDRFSAERTGGSVSTLTIQRTQQEDSAVYLCASSSPGLGSYTQYFGPGTRLTVL.

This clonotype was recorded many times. CDR3 sequence reads: CASSRQGWNTGELFF. CDR3 DNA sequence: TGTGCCAGCAGCCGACAGGGATGGAACACCGGGGAGCTGTTTTTT. The V gene is TRBV6-2 or TRBV6-3, the J gene TRBJ2-2; TRBD1 matches at 7 bases. Germline CDR1 is MNHEY and CDR2 is SVGEGT. J gave up 1 base and V 6 bases, and 5 bases lay outside the gene matches. The CDR3 contains 15 residues.